This T cell receptor (beta chain) stems from a study of human T cells and chemical hapten exposure. Study-level information: The variation in per-sample TCR yields arose mainly from small differences in pooled library volumes. Study results and caveats: High-frequency TCRs, those above 1 in 1000, stayed the same after DPC sensitization.

The library gave individual cDNA molecules unique molecular identifiers. Per the original methods: Samples ranged from roughly 23,224 to 690,600 TCRs, with a median of approximately 100,000. TCRdb passed the 5' RACE reads through MiXCR, listing each CDR3 protein once. TCRdb, rather than the study authors, made the V and J calls. Found here are about 81,000 distinct CDR3 sequences, more than 7% of them singletons; the top ten hold around 2.3%. This clonotype was seen a handful of times. Its antigen remains unidentified. The length of the CDR3 is 14 residues. The V end was cut by 0 bases, the J end by 8 bases, with 12 bases between. Germline V gene sequence: CDR1 SGDLS, CDR2 YYNGEE. Researchers extracted total RNA from unfractionated whole blood.

The chain combines TRBV9 with TRBJ2-1; tentatively, D is TRBD1 (5 bases). This TCR was recovered from a male donor in good health. CDR3 sequence: CASSVAAGHDEQFF. In DNA, the CDR3 is TGTGCCAGCAGCGTAGCCGCAGGGCACGATGAGCAGTTCTTC.